This is a list of T cell receptor beta chains from one sample in a study of blood T cell repertoires in COVID-19. Clones were read by immunoSEQ multiplex PCR, and TCRdb kept only the in-frame ones, dropping some. The data show about 100,000 clones, just under 85% seen once. Input material: peripheral blood. The receptors derive from a man aged 45-65 years with active or convalescent COVID-19. Each CDR3 is given with its conserved first and last residue. D genes are given only for firm matches. The size field is filled for only some rows; it gives once, few, many or a size class.

>NA|NA|TRBJ2-1|TRBV2
CASSEVRGVGNEQFF
TGTGCCAGCAGTGAAGTTCGGGGAGTGGGGAATGAGCAGTTCTTC
>NA|NA|TRBJ2-5|TRBV29-1
CSVESEGQGRGETQYF
TGCAGCGTTGAATCGGAGGGGCAGGGCCGTGGAGAGACCCAGTACTTC
>NA|NA|TRBJ2-1|TRBV12-3/TRBV12-4
CASTWGDEQFF
TGTGCCAGCACTTGGGGGGATGAGCAGTTCTTC
>few|TRBD2|TRBJ2-1|TRBV10-3
CAIKLAGDGNEQFF
TGTGCCATCAAACTAGCGGGAGATGGGAATGAGCAGTTCTTC
>NA|NA|TRBJ1-4|TRBV14
CASSQAPPGLNEKLFF
TGTGCCAGCAGCCAAGCCCCCCCAGGGCTAAATGAAAAACTGTTTTTT
>NA|TRBD2|TRBJ2-7|TRBV5-4
CASSPGLAGAEVEQYF
TGTGCCAGCAGCCCAGGACTAGCGGGGGCAGAGGTTGAGCAGTACTTC
>NA|NA|TRBJ2-7|TRBV2
CACLPRVYEQYF
TGTGCTTGCCTCCCGCGGGTCTACGAGCAGTACTTC
>NA|TRBD1|TRBJ1-5|TRBV24-1
CATRDRVDQPQHF
TGTGCCACCAGGGACAGGGTGGATCAGCCCCAGCATTTT
>NA|NA|TRBJ1-5|TRBV14
CASSNWGGPQHF
TGTGCCAGCAGCAACTGGGGAGGGCCCCAGCATTTT
>NA|TRBD1|TRBJ1-1|TRBV11-1
CASSSQQGATEAFF
TGTGCCAGCAGCTCGCAACAGGGGGCCACTGAAGCTTTCTTT
>NA|TRBD1|TRBJ1-2|TRBV29-1
CSVSGTGGDSYGYTF
TGCAGCGTCAGTGGGACAGGGGGTGACTCTTATGGCTACACCTTC
>NA|NA|TRBJ2-2|TRBV5-4
CASSSVGHGELFF
TGTGCCAGCAGCTCCGTGGGGCACGGGGAGCTGTTTTTT
>NA|NA|TRBJ2-1|TRBV2
CAVVRGSRRAINEQFF
TGTGCCGTGGTCCGGGGTAGTAGGCGGGCAATAAATGAGCAGTTCTTC
>NA|NA|TRBJ2-7|TRBV12-3/TRBV12-4
CASRDSVSYEQYF
TGTGCCAGCAGGGACAGTGTCTCCTACGAGCAGTACTTC
>NA|NA|TRBJ1-5|TRBV10-3
CAISGYYSNQPQHF
TGTGCCATCAGTGGGTACTATAGCAATCAGCCCCAGCATTTT
>NA|TRBD1|TRBJ2-1|TRBV7-8
CASSLGQGAHNEQFF
TGTGCCAGCAGCTTGGGACAGGGGGCCCACAATGAGCAGTTCTTC
>NA|NA|TRBJ2-7|TRBV7-9
CASSLSSHEQYF
TGTGCCAGCAGCTTAAGTAGCCACGAGCAGTACTTC
>NA|NA|TRBJ2-6|TRBV19
CASSIRSSGANVLTF
TGTGCCAGTAGTATAAGGAGCTCTGGGGCCAACGTCCTGACTTTC